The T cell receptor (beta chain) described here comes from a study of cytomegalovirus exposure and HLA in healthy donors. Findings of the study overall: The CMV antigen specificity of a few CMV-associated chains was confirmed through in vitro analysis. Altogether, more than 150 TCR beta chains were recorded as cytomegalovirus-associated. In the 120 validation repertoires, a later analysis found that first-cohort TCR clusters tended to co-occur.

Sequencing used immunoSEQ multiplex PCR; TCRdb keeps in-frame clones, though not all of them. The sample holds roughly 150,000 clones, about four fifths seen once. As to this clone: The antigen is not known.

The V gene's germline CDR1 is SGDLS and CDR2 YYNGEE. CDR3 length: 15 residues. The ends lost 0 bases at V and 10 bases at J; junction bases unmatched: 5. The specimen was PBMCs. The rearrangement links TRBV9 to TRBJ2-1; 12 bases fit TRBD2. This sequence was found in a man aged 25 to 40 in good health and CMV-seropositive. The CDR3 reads CASSVGSTSGGEQFF. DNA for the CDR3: TGTGCCAGCAGCGTAGGAAGTACTAGCGGGGGGGAGCAGTTCTTC.